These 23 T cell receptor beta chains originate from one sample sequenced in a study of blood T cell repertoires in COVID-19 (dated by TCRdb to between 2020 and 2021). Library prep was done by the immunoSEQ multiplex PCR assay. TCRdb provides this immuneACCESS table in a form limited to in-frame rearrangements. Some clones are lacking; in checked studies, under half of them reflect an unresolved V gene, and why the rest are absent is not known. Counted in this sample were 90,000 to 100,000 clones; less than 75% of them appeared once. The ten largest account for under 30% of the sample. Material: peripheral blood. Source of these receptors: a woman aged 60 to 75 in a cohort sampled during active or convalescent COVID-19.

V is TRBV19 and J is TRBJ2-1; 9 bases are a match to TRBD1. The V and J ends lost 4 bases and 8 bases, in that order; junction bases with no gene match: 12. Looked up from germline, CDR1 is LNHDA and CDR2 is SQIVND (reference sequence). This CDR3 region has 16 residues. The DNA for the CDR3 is TGTGCCAGTAGTAGACCCGGGACAGGGTCTTTCCATGAGCAGTTCTTC. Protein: CASSRPGTGSFHEQFF. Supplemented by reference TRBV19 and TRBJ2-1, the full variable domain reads DGGITQSPKYLFRKEGQNVTLSCEQNLNHDAMYWYRQDPGQGLRLIYYSQIVNDFQKGDIAEGYSVSREKKESFPLTVTSAQKNPTAFYLCASSRPGTGSFHEQFFGPGTRLTVL.

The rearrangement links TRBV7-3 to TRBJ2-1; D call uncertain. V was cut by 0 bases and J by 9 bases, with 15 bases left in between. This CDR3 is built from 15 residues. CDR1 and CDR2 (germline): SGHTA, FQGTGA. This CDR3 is CASSLTGLVSSEQFF. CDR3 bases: TGTGCCAGCAGCTTAACAGGTCTAGTATCGAGTGAGCAGTTCTTC.

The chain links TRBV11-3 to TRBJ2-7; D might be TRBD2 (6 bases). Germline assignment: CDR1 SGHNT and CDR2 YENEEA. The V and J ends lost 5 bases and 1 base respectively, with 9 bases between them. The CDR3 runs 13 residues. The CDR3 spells CASSGGTSYEQYF. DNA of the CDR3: TGTGCCAGCAGCGGAGGGACGTCCTACGAGCAGTACTTC. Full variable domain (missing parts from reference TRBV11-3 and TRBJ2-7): EAGVVQSPRYKIIEKKQPVAFWCNPISGHNTLYWYLQNLGQGPELLIRYENEEAVDDSQLPKDRFSAERLKGVDSTLKIQPAELGDSAVYLCASSGGTSYEQYFGPGTRLTVT.

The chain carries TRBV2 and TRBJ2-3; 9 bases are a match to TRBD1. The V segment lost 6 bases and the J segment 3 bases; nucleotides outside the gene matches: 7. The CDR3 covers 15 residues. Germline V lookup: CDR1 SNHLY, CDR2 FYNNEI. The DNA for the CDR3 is TGTGCCAGCAGGGAGGACAGGGGCGAAACAGATACGCAGTATTTT. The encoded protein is CASREDRGETDTQYF. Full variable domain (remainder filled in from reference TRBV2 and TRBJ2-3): EPEVTQTPSHQVTQMGQEVILRCVPISNHLYFYWYRQILGQKVEFLVSFYNNEISEKSEIFDDQFSVERPDGSNFTLKIRSTKLEDSAMYFCASREDRGETDTQYFGPGTRLTVL.

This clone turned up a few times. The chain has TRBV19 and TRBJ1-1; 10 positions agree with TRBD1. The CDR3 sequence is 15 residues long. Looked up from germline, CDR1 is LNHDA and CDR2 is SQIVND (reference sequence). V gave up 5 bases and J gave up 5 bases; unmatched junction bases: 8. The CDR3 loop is CASSPRTGGGTEAFF. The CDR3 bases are TGTGCCAGTAGTCCGAGGACAGGGGGAGGGACTGAAGCTTTCTTT.

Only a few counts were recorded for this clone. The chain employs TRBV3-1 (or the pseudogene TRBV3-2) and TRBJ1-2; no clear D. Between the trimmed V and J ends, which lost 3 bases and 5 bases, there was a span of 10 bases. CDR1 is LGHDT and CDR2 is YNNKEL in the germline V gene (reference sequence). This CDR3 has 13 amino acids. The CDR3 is CASSHSGSYGYTF. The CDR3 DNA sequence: TGTGCCAGCAGCCACTCAGGAAGTTATGGCTACACCTTC.

In DNA, the CDR3 is TGTGCCAGCAGTCCGACAGGGGGGATTGGTGAAGCTTTCTTT. It translates to CASSPTGGIGEAFF. The chain carries TRBV2 and TRBJ1-1, with 9 bases lining up with TRBD1. The CDR3 has 14 amino acids. The germline gives CDR1 SNHLY, CDR2 FYNNEI. V dropped 5 bases and J dropped 7; count of bases not matched to a gene: 8.

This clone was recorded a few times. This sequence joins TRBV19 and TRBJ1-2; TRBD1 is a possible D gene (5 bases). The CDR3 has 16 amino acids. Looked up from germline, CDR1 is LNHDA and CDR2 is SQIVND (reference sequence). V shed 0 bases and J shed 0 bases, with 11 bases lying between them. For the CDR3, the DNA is TGTGCCAGTAGTATAGAACTCAGGGTAGCTAACTATGGCTACACCTTC. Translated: CASSIELRVANYGYTF. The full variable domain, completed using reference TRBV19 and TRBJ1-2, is DGGITQSPKYLFRKEGQNVTLSCEQNLNHDAMYWYRQDPGQGLRLIYYSQIVNDFQKGDIAEGYSVSREKKESFPLTVTSAQKNPTAFYLCASSIELRVANYGYTFGSGTRLTVV.

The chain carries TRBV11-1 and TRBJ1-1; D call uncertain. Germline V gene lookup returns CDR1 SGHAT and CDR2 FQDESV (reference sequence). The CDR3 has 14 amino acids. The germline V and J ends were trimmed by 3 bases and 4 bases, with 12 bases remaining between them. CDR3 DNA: TGTGCCAGCAGCTTGGAGAGTTTGGGCACTGAAGCTTTCTTT. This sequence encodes CASSLESLGTEAFF.

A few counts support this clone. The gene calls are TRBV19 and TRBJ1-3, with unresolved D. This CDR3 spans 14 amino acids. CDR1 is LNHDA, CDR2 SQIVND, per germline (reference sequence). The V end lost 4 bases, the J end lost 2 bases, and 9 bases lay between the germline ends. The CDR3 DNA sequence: TGTGCCAGTAGTAGAACCCAGGCTGGAAACACCATATATTTT. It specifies CASSRTQAGNTIYF.

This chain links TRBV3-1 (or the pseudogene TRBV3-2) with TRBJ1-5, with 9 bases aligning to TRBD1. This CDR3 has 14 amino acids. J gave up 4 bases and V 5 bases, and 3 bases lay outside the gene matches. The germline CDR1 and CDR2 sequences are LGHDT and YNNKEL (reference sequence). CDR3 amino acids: CASSDRGRNQPQHF. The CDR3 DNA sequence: TGTGCCAGCAGCGACAGGGGGAGGAATCAGCCCCAGCATTTT.

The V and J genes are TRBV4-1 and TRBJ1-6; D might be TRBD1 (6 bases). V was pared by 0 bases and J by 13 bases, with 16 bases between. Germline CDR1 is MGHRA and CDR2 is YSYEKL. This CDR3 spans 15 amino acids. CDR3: CASSQDGTGLWPLHF. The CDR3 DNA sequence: TGCGCCAGCAGCCAAGACGGCACAGGGCTATGGCCCCTCCACTTT.

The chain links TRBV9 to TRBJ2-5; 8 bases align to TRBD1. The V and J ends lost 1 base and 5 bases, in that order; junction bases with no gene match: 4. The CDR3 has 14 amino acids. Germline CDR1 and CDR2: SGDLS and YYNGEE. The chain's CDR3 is CASSVQGAQETQYF. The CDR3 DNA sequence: TGTGCCAGCAGCGTACAGGGGGCGCAGGAGACCCAGTACTTC.

The CDR3 DNA reads TGTGCCAGCGTACAGGGAATGAACACTGAAGCTTTCTTT. It translates to CASVQGMNTEAFF. J is TRBJ1-1 and V is TRBV5-6, with D tentatively TRBD1 (6 bases). Between the trimmed V and J ends, which lost 7 bases and 0 bases, there was a span of 10 bases. The germline gives CDR1 SGHDT, CDR2 YYEEEE. This CDR3 contains 13 residues.

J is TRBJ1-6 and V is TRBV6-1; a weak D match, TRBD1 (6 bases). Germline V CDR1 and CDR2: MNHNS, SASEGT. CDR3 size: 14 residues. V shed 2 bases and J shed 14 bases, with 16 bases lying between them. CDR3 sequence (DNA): TGTGCCAGCAGTGAATTTACACAGGGCCGCACCCTCCACTTT. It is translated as CASSEFTQGRTLHF.

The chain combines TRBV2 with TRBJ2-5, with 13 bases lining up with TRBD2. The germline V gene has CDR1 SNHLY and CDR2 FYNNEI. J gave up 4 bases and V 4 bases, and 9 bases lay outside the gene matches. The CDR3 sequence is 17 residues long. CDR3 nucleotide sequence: TGTGCCAGCAGTGTAGAACTAGCGGGGGGGATGGGAGAGACCCAGTACTTC. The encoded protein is CASSVELAGGMGETQYF.

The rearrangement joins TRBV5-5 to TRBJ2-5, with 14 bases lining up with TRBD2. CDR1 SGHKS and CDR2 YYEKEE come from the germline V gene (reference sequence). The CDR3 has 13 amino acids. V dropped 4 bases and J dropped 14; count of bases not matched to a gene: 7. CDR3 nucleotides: TGTGCCAGCAGCCTAAGGGGACTAGCGGGGGAATACTTC. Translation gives CASSLRGLAGEYF.

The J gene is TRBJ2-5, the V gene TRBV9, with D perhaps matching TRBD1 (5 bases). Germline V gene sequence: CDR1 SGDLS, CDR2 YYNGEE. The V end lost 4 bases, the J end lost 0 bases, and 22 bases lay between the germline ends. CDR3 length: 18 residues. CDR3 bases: TGTGCCAGCAGCCCCTGGGTGGGCCAGGGCCGGTACCAAGAGACCCAGTACTTC. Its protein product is CASSPWVGQGRYQETQYF.

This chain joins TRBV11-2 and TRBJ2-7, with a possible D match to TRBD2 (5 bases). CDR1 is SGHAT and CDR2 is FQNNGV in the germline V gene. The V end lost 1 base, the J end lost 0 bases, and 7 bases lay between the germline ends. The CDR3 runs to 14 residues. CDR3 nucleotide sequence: TGTGCCAGCAGCTTAGGAGGGTTCTCCTACGAGCAGTACTTC. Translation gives CASSLGGFSYEQYF.

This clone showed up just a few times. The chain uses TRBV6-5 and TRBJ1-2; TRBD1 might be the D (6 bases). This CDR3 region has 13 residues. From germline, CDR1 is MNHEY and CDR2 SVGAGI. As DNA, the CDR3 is TGTGCGTGCCGGGACAACGCGCAGTTTGGCTACACCTTC. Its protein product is CACRDNAQFGYTF.

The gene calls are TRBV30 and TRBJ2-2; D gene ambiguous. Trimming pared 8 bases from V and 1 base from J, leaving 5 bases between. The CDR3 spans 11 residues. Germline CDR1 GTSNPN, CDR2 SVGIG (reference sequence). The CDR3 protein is CARRNTGELFF. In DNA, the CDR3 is TGTGCCCGCAGGAACACCGGGGAGCTGTTTTTT.

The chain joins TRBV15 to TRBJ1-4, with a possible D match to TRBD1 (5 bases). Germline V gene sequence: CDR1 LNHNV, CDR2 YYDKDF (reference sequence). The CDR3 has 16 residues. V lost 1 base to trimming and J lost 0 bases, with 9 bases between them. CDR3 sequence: CATSRGGLSTNEKLFF. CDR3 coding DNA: TGTGCCACCAGCAGAGGGGGACTGTCAACTAATGAAAAACTGTTTTTT.

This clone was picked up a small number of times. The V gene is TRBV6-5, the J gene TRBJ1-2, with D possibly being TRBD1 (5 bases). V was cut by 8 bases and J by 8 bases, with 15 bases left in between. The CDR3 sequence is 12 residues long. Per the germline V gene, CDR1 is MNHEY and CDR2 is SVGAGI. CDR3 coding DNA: TGTGCCAGCGTTACCCCCGGGGGAGGCTACACCTTC. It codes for CASVTPGGGYTF.